The 8 T cell receptor beta chains in this list originate from one sample, sequenced in a study of T cell clonality in common variable immunodeficiency. General observations from the study: Reportedly, TCR beta sequences from common variable immunodeficiency showed fewer deletions and N-nucleotide insertions.

Sequencing was performed with immunoSEQ multiplex PCR; in TCRdb, only in-frame clones are kept and a portion is missing. The repertoire shows approximately 20,000 clones, none seen only once; the top ten take around 2.4%. No antigen has been identified for these receptors. Sequences were obtained from peripheral blood mononuclear cells. The receptor set was obtained from a human donor with common variable immunodeficiency.

This clone was seen repeatedly, ten times or more. The CDR3: CASSFSDASTDTQYF. CDR3 DNA (partial): TGCGCCAGCAGCTTTAGCGATGCTAGCACAGATACG. The genes are TRBV5-1 and TRBJ2-3; tentative D call: TRBD2 (5 bases). The CDR3 goes on 3 residues after the read ends, and that part is filled in from the germline J gene. Germline CDR1 is SGHRS and CDR2 is YFSETQ. CDR3 length: 15 amino acids. The germline V and J ends were trimmed by 2 bases and 0 bases, with 10 bases remaining between them.

In this sample, this clone turned up many times. The CDR3 spells CASSPGLSNQPQHF. The DNA read from the CDR3 is TGTGCCAGCTCACCGGGACTAAGCAATCAGCCC. The V gene is TRBV18, the J gene TRBJ1-5, with D possibly matching TRBD1 (5 bases). The read falls 3 residues short of the CDR3 end, and the missing part is taken from the germline J gene. In germline, CDR1 is KGHSH, CDR2 LQKENI. This CDR3 contains 14 residues. V shed 3 bases and J shed 1 base, with 7 bases lying between them. Full variable domain (missing parts from reference TRBV18 and TRBJ1-5): NAGVMQNPRHLVRRRGQEARLRCSPMKGHSHVYWYRQLPEEGLKFMVYLQKENIIDESGMPKERFSAEFPKEGPSILRIQQVVRGDSAAYFCASSPGLSNQPQHFGDGTRLSIL.

In this sample, this clone turned up many times. Sequencing ends 3 residues short of the CDR3 end; the germline J gene provides the rest. This chain links TRBV12-3 or TRBV12-4 with TRBJ2-5; no reliable D call. CDR3 size: 12 residues. Trimming pared 7 bases from V and 5 bases from J, leaving 11 bases between. The covered CDR3 bases are TGTGCCAGCACCCAAACTCCTGAGACC. Encoded protein: CASTQTPET. The CDR3 in full is CASTQTPETQYF.

The sample holds many counts of this clone. The read gets to within 3 residues of the CDR3 end, and the germline J gene fills in the rest. The genes are TRBV20-1 and TRBJ1-2; 7 bases map to TRBD1. The junction had 1 base not matched to a gene; V was cut back by 5 bases and J by 1 base. CDR1 and CDR2 from the germline V gene are DFQATT and SNEGSKA (reference sequence). This CDR3 has 12 amino acids. The CDR3: CSAGTDNYGYTF. The sequenced CDR3 bases are TGCAGTGCTGGGACAGATAACTATGGC.

This clone has ten or more counts. The read gets to within 3 residues of the CDR3 end, and the germline J gene fills in the rest. This chain connects TRBV20-1 to TRBJ2-7; D may be TRBD1 (6 bases). CDR3 length: 12 residues. Germline assignment: CDR1 DFQATT and CDR2 SNEGSKA (reference sequence). Trimming removed 7 bases from V and 3 bases from J, with 13 bases in between. The CDR3 reads CSGTIGGYEQYF. The sequenced part of the CDR3 DNA is TGCAGTGGTACCATAGGGGGCTACGAG.

This clone was recorded at least ten times. The DNA ends 3 residues before the CDR3 does, and the rest of the CDR3 is filled in from the germline J gene. The chain joins TRBV6-2 or TRBV6-3 to TRBJ2-5, with no clear D. V shed 5 bases and J shed 5 bases, with 18 bases lying between them. CDR3 length: 15 amino acids. Per the germline V gene, CDR1 is MNHEY and CDR2 is SVGEGT. The chain's CDR3 is CASSDPSLGWETQYF. The CDR3 bases that were read are TGTGCCAGCAGTGACCCATCGCTAGGTTGGGAGACC.

This clone was seen at least ten times. The part of the CDR3 DNA that was read is TGTGCCAGTAGTATAGTGCCGGGACAGGGTACAGATGAG. Protein product: CASSIVPGQGTDE. The CDR3 as a whole reads CASSIVPGQGTDEQFF. The rearrangement links TRBV19 to TRBJ2-1; TRBD1 matches at 9 bases. The CDR3 is cut off 3 residues early in the read; its end comes from the germline J gene. The CDR3 runs to 16 residues. The V segment lost 1 base and the J segment 8 bases; nucleotides outside the gene matches: 9. Germline CDR1 reads LNHDA; CDR2 reads SQIVND (reference sequence).

This clone has at least ten counts. At one end the junction does not follow the germline gene, possibly because of a read error. The CDR3 goes on 3 residues after the read ends, and that part is filled in from the germline J gene. J is TRBJ2-1 and V is TRBV4-2, with 8 bases fitting TRBD2. The CDR3 contains 15 residues. Germline V CDR1 and CDR2: LGHNA, YNFKEQ. CDR3 amino acids: CASSLSGGDYNEQFF. The part of the CDR3 DNA that was read is TGCGCCAGCAGCCTGAGCGGGGGAGACTACAATGAG.